The 23 T cell receptor beta chains in this list originate from one sample, sequenced in a study of blood T cell repertoires in COVID-19. The method was immunoSEQ multiplex PCR; TCRdb's version includes in-frame clones alone and lacks a portion of them. The sample lists 250,000 to 350,000 clones, around 90% seen once, with approximately 4% in the top ten. Sequenced material: PBMCs or T cells enriched from blood (not recorded which). Receptor source: a woman younger than 35 with acute COVID-19.

This chain connects TRBV11-2 to TRBJ2-7; a weak D match, TRBD2 (5 bases). This CDR3 comprises 13 residues. V was shortened by 1 base and J by 7 bases, with 11 bases between the two germline ends. Per the germline V gene, CDR1 is SGHAT and CDR2 is FQNNGV. The CDR3 reads CASSLGRLAEQYF. The DNA of the CDR3 is TGTGCCAGCAGCTTAGGACGGCTAGCAGAGCAGTACTTC.

The rearrangement joins TRBV10-3 to TRBJ2-7; maybe TRBD2 (6 bases). This CDR3 is 14 amino acids long. Germline CDR1 is ENHRY and CDR2 is SYGVKD. The V and J ends lost 2 bases and 2 bases respectively, with 10 bases between them. The DNA for the CDR3 is TGTGCCATCAGTGAGAGGACTAAAACCTACGAGCAGTACTTC. This gives the protein CAISERTKTYEQYF.

This clone was recorded only once. V is TRBV29-1 and J is TRBJ2-3; D perhaps matches TRBD2 (6 bases). CDR1 SQVTM and CDR2 ANQGSEA come from the germline V gene. The CDR3 contains 14 residues. Trimming stripped 7 bases from V and 1 base from J, with 15 bases between. The CDR3 bases are TGCAGCGCCACGCTAGGGGAGGGCACAGATACGCAGTATTTT. This codes for CSATLGEGTDTQYF.

The chain has TRBV7-9 and TRBJ2-7; 9 nucleotides match TRBD2. The CDR3 length is 15 residues. V shed 1 base, J shed 2 bases, and the junction held 3 bases outside the gene matches. CDR1 and CDR2 (germline): SEHNR, FQNEAQ (reference sequence). The CDR3 nucleotides are TGTGCCAGCAGCTTAGGGGCTAGCGGGGCCTACGAGCAGTACTTC. Protein sequence: CASSLGASGAYEQYF. Full variable domain (outside the CDR3, taken from reference TRBV7-9 and TRBJ2-7): DTGVSQNPRHKITKRGQNVTFRCDPISEHNRLYWYRQTLGQGPEFLTYFQNEAQLEKSRLLSDRFSAERPKGSFSTLEIQRTEQGDSAMYLCASSLGASGAYEQYFGPGTRLTVT.

The CDR3 spells CASSQEGGVVGSPLHF. The CDR3 DNA follows: TGTGCCAGCAGCCAAGAGGGCGGGGTGGTTGGCTCACCCCTCCACTTT. V and J are TRBV3-1 (or the pseudogene TRBV3-2) and TRBJ1-6, with unresolved D. The germline V gene encodes CDR1 LGHDT and CDR2 YNNKEL (reference sequence). This CDR3 contains 16 residues. The V end lost 0 bases, the J end lost 10 bases, and 16 bases lay between the germline ends.

The chain is built from TRBV9 and TRBJ1-4, with D perhaps matching TRBD1 (6 bases). V dropped 1 base and J dropped 6 bases, with 10 bases sitting between them. From germline, CDR1 is SGDLS and CDR2 YYNGEE. CDR3 length equals 14 residues. The DNA of the CDR3 is TGTGCCAGCAGCGTAACAGGGTTGGATGAAAAACTGTTTTTT. This translates into CASSVTGLDEKLFF.

Only one count was recorded for this clone. V usage is TRBV2 and J usage is TRBJ1-1; D is possibly TRBD1 (6 bases). V was cut by 8 bases and J by 8 bases, with 24 bases left in between. Germline-derived CDR1 and CDR2 are SNHLY and FYNNEI. The CDR3 length is 15 residues. CDR3 protein: CASRTVTRDTREAFF. In nucleotides, the CDR3 is TGTGCCAGCCGAACAGTGACAAGGGACACGCGCGAAGCTTTCTTT.

The CDR3 sequence: CASSVGPFNTEAFF. DNA of the CDR3: TGTGCCAGCAGTGTTGGGCCCTTTAACACTGAAGCTTTCTTT. The chain is built from TRBV2 and TRBJ1-1; D gene uncertain. V was clipped by 4 bases and J by 2 bases, with 11 bases between them. Germline CDR1 and CDR2: SNHLY and FYNNEI. This CDR3 contains 14 residues.

The rearrangement uses TRBV27 and TRBJ2-5; 8 bases line up with TRBD2. There are 22 residues in the CDR3. CDR1 and CDR2 (germline): MNHEY, SMNVEV (reference sequence). V shed 5 bases, J shed 1 base, and the junction held 27 bases outside the gene matches. The CDR3, as DNA: TGTGCCAGCAGTACTAAACCCCCTCTTTCCAGCGGGAGCCGGAAGAGCCAAGAGACCCAGTACTTC. Its protein is CASSTKPPLSSGSRKSQETQYF.

The gene calls are TRBV2 and TRBJ1-3; possible D gene TRBD1, 6 bases. There are 17 residues in the CDR3. Trimming left V 2 bases short and J 0 bases short, with 14 bases between. Germline V gives CDR1 SNHLY, CDR2 FYNNEI. In nucleotides, the CDR3 is TGTGCCAGCAGTGAACGGGCAGGGGCCTTCTCTGGAAACACCATATATTTT. Protein: CASSERAGAFSGNTIYF. Combining the CDR3 with reference TRBV2 and TRBJ1-3 gives the whole variable domain EPEVTQTPSHQVTQMGQEVILRCVPISNHLYFYWYRQILGQKVEFLVSFYNNEISEKSEIFDDQFSVERPDGSNFTLKIRSTKLEDSAMYFCASSERAGAFSGNTIYFGEGSWLTVV.

V is TRBV29-1 and J is TRBJ1-3, with D hard to call. V was pared by 2 bases and J by 0 bases, with 11 bases between. Per germline, CDR1 SQVTM and CDR2 ANQGSEA. The CDR3 is 15 amino acids. DNA for the CDR3: TGCAGCGTTGAATGGGTGGGGAGCTCTGGAAACACCATATATTTT. Translating it yields CSVEWVGSSGNTIYF.

The rearrangement uses TRBV2 and TRBJ1-3; D is undetermined. V was trimmed by 7 bases and J by 8 bases, leaving 12 bases between them. The CDR3 extends over 12 amino acids. Per the germline V gene, CDR1 is SNHLY and CDR2 is FYNNEI. The CDR3 reads CASKSSGDTIYF. The CDR3 DNA follows: TGTGCCAGCAAGTCCTCCGGGGACACCATATATTTT.

The chain couples TRBV7-2 to TRBJ2-7, with TRBD2 matching over 9 bases. Germline V gives CDR1 SGHTA, CDR2 FQGNSA. CDR3 size: 15 residues. With 3 bases clipped from V and 3 bases from J, the junction kept 6 bases outside the gene matches. Written as DNA, the CDR3 is TGTGCCAGCAGCTTCCCTAGCGGGGATTACTACGAGCAGTACTTC. Its translation: CASSFPSGDYYEQYF.

V is TRBV9 and J is TRBJ1-2; maybe TRBD1 (6 bases). Germline V gives CDR1 SGDLS, CDR2 YYNGEE. The CDR3 has 14 residues. V was trimmed by 3 bases and J by 4 bases, leaving 13 bases between them. CDR3 nucleotide sequence: TGTGCCAGCAGCGCCCAGGGGTTGGGCTATGGCTACACCTTC. Its translation is CASSAQGLGYGYTF.

This chain links TRBV19 with TRBJ2-7; the D is unclear. V lost 5 bases, J lost 3 bases, and 11 bases lay in between. Per germline, CDR1 LNHDA and CDR2 SQIVND (reference sequence). This CDR3 spans 13 amino acids. The CDR3 is CASSHTAYYEQYF. The CDR3 bases are TGTGCCAGTAGTCATACAGCCTACTACGAGCAGTACTTC.

This chain connects TRBV5-4 to TRBJ2-6; 8 positions agree with TRBD1. The germline gives CDR1 SGHNT, CDR2 YYREEE (reference sequence). The V and J ends lost 0 bases and 1 base, in that order; junction bases with no gene match: 3. The CDR3 is 17 residues long. CDR3 nucleotide sequence: TGTGCCAGCAGCTTGGGACAGGGGCGTTCTGGGGCCAACGTCCTGACTTTC. Amino acid sequence: CASSLGQGRSGANVLTF.

This chain uses TRBV19 with TRBJ2-7; TRBD1 aligns across 9 bases. The ends lost 5 bases at V and 0 bases at J; junction bases unmatched: 5. There are 15 residues in the CDR3. CDR1 is LNHDA and CDR2 is SQIVND in the germline V gene (reference sequence). The CDR3 DNA sequence: TGTGCCAGTAGTCCAGGACAGGGGAGCTCCTACGAGCAGTACTTC. This codes for CASSPGQGSSYEQYF.

The chain is built from TRBV14 and TRBJ1-1; 9 nucleotides align to TRBD1. The CDR3 extends over 17 amino acids. In germline, CDR1 is SGHDN, CDR2 FVKESK. The V and J ends lost 3 bases and 1 base, in that order; junction bases with no gene match: 9. CDR3 in amino acids: CASSHVTGGASNTEAFF. In DNA, the CDR3 is TGTGCCAGCAGCCATGTTACAGGGGGCGCGTCGAACACTGAAGCTTTCTTT.

The chain links TRBV6-1 to TRBJ1-4, with 9 bases that match TRBD1. This CDR3 spans 17 amino acids. Trimming removed 3 bases from V and 0 bases from J; junction bases left unmatched: 5. Germline V gene sequence: CDR1 MNHNS, CDR2 SASEGT. The CDR3 protein is CASSERTGVATNEKLFF. CDR3 DNA: TGTGCCAGCAGTGAGAGGACAGGGGTCGCAACTAATGAAAAACTGTTTTTT.

This clone was recorded once. The chain joins TRBV28 to TRBJ1-6; no clear D gene. The CDR3 is 17 amino acids. Germline lookup yields CDR1 MDHEN and CDR2 SYDVKM. V was clipped by 5 bases and J by 0 bases, with 14 bases between them. CDR3 amino acids: CASSLPPPVSYNSPLHF. In DNA, the CDR3 is TGTGCCAGCAGTCTTCCCCCTCCGGTCTCCTATAATTCACCCCTCCACTTT.

This clone was recorded only once. This rearrangement joins TRBV7-2 to TRBJ2-1; TRBD2 aligns across 11 bases. The CDR3 has 18 amino acids. V gave up 2 bases and J gave up 5 bases; unmatched junction bases: 11. CDR1 and CDR2 (germline): SGHTA, FQGNSA. The CDR3 DNA reads as TGTGCCAGCAGCTTAATCGGACTAGCGGGCGGCTGGGACAATGAGCAGTTCTTC. Residues: CASSLIGLAGGWDNEQFF.

The chain carries TRBV28 and TRBJ1-5; possibly TRBD1 for D (5 bases). Germline V lookup: CDR1 MDHEN, CDR2 SYDVKM. This CDR3 is 13 amino acids long. With 3 bases removed from V and 4 bases from J, the gap between germline ends came to 7 bases. The CDR3 loop is CASSFGTNQPQHF. As DNA, the CDR3 is TGTGCCAGCAGTTTTGGGACTAATCAGCCCCAGCATTTT.

The V gene is TRBV11-3, the J gene TRBJ2-1, with 8 positions matching TRBD2. The length of the CDR3 is 15 residues. CDR1 is SGHNT and CDR2 is YENEEA in the germline V gene. V lost 5 bases and J lost 8; bases outside the gene matches: 11. This chain's CDR3 is CASSNGGLGSDEQFF. CDR3 coding DNA: TGTGCCAGCAGCAATGGGGGACTAGGTTCCGATGAGCAGTTCTTC.